This TCR beta chain was sequenced for a study of T cell changes during pregnancy in multiple sclerosis. This CDR3 has 14 residues. Trimming pared 4 bases from V and 6 bases from J, leaving 12 bases between. The V gene's germline CDR1 is LNHNV and CDR2 YYDKDF (reference sequence). Assay: immunoSEQ multiplex PCR; the TCRdb copy retains only in-frame clones and omits some. The table includes under 85,000 clones, about 90% detected once. V usage is TRBV15 and J usage is TRBJ2-2; the D gene is possibly TRBD2 (6 bases). The TCR sequence derives from a female donor in good health, enrolled as a control in a pregnancy study. Sequenced here: peripheral blood, sampled after pregnancy. CDR3 DNA sequence: TGTGCCACCAGCATAGGGACTTCTTCCGGGGAGCTGTTTTTT. This gives the protein CATSIGTSSGELFF. Full variable domain (remainder filled in from reference TRBV15 and TRBJ2-2): DAMVIQNPRYQVTQFGKPVTLSCSQTLNHNVMYWYQQKSSQAPKLLFHYYDKDFNNEADTPDNFQSRRPNTSFCFLDIRSPGLGDTAMYLCATSIGTSSGELFFGEGSRLTVL.